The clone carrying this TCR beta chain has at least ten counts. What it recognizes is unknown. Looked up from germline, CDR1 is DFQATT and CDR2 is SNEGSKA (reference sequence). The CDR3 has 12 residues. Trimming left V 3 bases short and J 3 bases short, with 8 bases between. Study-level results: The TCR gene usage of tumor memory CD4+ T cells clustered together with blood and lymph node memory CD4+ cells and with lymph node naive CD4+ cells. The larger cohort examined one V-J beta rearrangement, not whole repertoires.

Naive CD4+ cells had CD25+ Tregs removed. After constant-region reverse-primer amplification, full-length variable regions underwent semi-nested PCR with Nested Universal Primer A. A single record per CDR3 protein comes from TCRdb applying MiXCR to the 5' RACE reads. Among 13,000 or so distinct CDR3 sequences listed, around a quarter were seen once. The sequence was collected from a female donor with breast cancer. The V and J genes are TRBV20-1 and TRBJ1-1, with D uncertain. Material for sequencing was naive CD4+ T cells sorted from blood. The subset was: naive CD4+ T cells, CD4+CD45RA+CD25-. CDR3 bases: TGCAGTGCTAGGGCTGGCTACACTGAAGCTTTCTTT. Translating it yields CSARAGYTEAFF.